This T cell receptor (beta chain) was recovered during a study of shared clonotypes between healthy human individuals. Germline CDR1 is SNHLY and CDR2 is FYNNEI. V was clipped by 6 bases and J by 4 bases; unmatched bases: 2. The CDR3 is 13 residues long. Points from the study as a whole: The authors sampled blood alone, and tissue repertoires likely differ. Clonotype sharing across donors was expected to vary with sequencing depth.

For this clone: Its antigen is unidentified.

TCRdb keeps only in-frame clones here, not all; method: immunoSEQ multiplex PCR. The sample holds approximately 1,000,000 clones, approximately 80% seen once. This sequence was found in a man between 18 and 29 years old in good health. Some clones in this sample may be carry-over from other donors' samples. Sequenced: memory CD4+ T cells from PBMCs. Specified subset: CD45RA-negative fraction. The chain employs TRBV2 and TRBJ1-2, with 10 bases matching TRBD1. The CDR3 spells CASRDRGIYGYTF. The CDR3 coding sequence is TGTGCCAGCAGGGACAGGGGGATCTATGGCTACACCTTC.